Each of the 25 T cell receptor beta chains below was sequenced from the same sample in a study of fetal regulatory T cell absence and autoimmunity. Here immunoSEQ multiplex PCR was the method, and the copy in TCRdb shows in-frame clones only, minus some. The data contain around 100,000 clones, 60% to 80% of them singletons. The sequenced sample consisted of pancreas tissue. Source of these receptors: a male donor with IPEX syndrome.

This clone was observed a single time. The CDR3 here is CASSLAGARRTGELFF. The CDR3 DNA reads as TGTGCCAGCAGCTTGGCCGGGGCTAGACGTACCGGGGAGCTGTTTTTT. V gene TRBV5-6 combines with J gene TRBJ2-2, with D perhaps being TRBD1 or TRBD2 (5 bases each). The CDR3 has 16 amino acids. V lost 0 bases and J 5 bases, leaving 14 bases between the germline ends. Per the germline V gene, CDR1 is SGHDT and CDR2 is YYEEEE.

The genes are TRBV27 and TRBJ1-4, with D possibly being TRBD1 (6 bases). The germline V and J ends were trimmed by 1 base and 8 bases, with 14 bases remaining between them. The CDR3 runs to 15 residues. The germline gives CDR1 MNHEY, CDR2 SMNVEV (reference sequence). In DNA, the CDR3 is TGTGCCAGCAGTTTATTGGCAGGGGCGGGGGAAAAACTGTTTTTT. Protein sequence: CASSLLAGAGEKLFF.

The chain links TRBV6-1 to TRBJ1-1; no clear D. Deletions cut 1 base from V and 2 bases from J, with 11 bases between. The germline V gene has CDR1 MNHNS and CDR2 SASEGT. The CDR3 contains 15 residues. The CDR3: CASSEGRRSNTEAFF. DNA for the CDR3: TGTGCCAGCAGTGAAGGGCGCAGGTCCAACACTGAAGCTTTCTTT.

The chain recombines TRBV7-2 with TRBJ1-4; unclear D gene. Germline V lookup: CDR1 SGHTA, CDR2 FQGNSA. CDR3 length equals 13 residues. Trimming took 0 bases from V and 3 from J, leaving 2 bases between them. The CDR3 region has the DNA TGTGCCAGCAGCTTAGCTGCTAATGAAAAACTGTTTTTT. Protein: CASSLAANEKLFF.

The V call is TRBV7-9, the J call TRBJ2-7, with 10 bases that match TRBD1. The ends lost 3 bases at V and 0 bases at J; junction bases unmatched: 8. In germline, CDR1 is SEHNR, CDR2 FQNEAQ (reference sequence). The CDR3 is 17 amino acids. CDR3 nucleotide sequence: TGTGCCAGCAGCTTTCTATTGGACAGGGGGGTCTCCTACGAGCAGTACTTC. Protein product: CASSFLLDRGVSYEQYF.

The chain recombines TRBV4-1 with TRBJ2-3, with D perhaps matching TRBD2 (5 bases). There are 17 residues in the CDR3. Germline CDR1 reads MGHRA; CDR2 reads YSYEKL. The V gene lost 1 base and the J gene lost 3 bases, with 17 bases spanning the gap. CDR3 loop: CASSQVVSGLRTDTQYF. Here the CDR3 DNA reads TGCGCCAGCAGCCAAGTAGTCAGCGGCCTACGAACAGATACGCAGTATTTT.

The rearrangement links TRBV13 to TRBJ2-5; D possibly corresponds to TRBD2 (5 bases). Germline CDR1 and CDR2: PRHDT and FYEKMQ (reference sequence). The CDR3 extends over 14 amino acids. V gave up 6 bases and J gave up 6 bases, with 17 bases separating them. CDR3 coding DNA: TGTGCCAGCAGTTACACCCCCGGGGAGAAGACCCAGTACTTC. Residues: CASSYTPGEKTQYF.

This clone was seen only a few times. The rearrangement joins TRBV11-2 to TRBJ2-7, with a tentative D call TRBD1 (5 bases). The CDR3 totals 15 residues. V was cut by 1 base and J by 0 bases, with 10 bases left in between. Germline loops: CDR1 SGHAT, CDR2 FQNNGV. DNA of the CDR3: TGTGCCAGCAGCTTAGGGACATCAAGCTCCTACGAGCAGTACTTC. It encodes CASSLGTSSSYEQYF. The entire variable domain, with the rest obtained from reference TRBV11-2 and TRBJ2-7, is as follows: EAGVAQSPRYKIIEKRQSVAFWCNPISGHATLYWYQQILGQGPKLLIQFQNNGVVDDSQLPKDRFSAERLKGVDSTLKIQPAKLEDSAVYLCASSLGTSSSYEQYFGPGTRLTVT.

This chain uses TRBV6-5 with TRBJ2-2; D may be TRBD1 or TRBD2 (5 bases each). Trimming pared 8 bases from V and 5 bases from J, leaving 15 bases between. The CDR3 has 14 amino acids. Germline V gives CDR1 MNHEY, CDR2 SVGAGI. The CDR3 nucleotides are TGTGCCAGCGGGACCCGGAGCCTTACCGGGGAGCTGTTTTTT. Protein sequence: CASGTRSLTGELFF.

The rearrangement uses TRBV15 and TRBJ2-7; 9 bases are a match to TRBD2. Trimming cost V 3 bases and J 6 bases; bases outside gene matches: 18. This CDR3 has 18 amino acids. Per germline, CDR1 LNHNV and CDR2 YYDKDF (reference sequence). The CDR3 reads CATSSLDGASGNFAEQYF. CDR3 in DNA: TGTGCCACCAGCAGCCTAGATGGGGCTAGCGGGAACTTCGCCGAGCAGTACTTC. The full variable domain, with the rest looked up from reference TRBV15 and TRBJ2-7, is DAMVIQNPRYQVTQFGKPVTLSCSQTLNHNVMYWYQQKSSQAPKLLFHYYDKDFNNEADTPDNFQSRRPNTSFCFLDIRSPGLGDTAMYLCATSSLDGASGNFAEQYFGPGTRLTVT.

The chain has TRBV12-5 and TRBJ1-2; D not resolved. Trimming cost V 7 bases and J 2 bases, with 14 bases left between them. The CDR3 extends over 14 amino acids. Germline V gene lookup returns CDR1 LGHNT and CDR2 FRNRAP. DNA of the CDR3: TGTGCTAGTGCCTTAAGGAACAAAAACTATGGCTACACCTTC. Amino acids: CASALRNKNYGYTF. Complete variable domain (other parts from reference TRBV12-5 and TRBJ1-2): DARVTQTPRHKVTEMGQEVTMRCQPILGHNTVFWYRQTMMQGLELLAYFRNRAPLDDSGMPKDRFSAEMPDATLATLKIQPSEPRDSAVYFCASALRNKNYGYTFGSGTRLTVV.

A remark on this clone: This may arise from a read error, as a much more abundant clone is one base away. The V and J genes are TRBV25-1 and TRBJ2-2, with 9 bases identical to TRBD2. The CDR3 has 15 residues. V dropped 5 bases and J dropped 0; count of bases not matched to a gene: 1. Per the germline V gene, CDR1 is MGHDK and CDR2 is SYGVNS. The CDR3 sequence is CASSIAGANTGELFF. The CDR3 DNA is TGTGCCAGCAGTATAGCGGGAGCGAACACCGGGGAGCTGTTTTTT.

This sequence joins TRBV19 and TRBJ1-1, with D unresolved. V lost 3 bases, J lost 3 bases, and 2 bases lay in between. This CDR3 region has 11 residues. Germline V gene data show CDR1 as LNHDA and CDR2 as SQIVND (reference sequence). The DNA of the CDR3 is TGTGCCAGTAGTATTTACACTGAAGCTTTCTTT. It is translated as CASSIYTEAFF.

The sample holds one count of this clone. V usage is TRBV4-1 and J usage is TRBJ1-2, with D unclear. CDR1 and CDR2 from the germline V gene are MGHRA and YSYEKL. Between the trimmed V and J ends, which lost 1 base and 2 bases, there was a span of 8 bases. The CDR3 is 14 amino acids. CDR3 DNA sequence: TGCGCCAGCAGCCAAGTAGGTCAAAACTATGGCTACACCTTC. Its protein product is CASSQVGQNYGYTF.

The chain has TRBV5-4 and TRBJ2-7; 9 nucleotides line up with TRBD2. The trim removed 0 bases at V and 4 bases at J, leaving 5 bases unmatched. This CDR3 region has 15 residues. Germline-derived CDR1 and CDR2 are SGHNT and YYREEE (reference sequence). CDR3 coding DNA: TGTGCCAGCAGCTTGGTGGGACTAGCAGGATACGAGCAGTACTTC. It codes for CASSLVGLAGYEQYF.

Here the CDR3 reads CASSLLAGSYNEQFF. Written as DNA, the CDR3 is TGTGCCAGCAGCTTACTAGCGGGCTCCTACAATGAGCAGTTCTTC. V gene TRBV7-6 combines with J gene TRBJ2-1, with TRBD2 matching over 8 bases. With V trimmed by 2 bases and J by 0 bases, 0 bases remained unmatched. The CDR3 extends over 15 amino acids. Germline V gene lookup returns CDR1 SGHVS and CDR2 FNYEAQ.

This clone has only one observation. The CDR3 protein is CASSPQRRKYNEQFF. The CDR3 DNA reads as TGTGCCAGCAGCCCCCAGCGGAGGAAGTACAATGAGCAGTTCTTC. This chain links TRBV5-4 with TRBJ2-1, with a weak D call TRBD2 (5 bases). Germline V gene sequence: CDR1 SGHNT, CDR2 YYREEE (reference sequence). Trimming pared 4 bases from V and 4 bases from J, leaving 15 bases between. The CDR3 totals 15 residues.

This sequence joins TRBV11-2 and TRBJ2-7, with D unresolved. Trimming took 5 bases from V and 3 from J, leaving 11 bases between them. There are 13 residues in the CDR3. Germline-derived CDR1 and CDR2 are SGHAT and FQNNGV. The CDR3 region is CASSPGTYYEQYF. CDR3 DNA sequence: TGTGCCAGCAGCCCCGGAACTTACTACGAGCAGTACTTC.

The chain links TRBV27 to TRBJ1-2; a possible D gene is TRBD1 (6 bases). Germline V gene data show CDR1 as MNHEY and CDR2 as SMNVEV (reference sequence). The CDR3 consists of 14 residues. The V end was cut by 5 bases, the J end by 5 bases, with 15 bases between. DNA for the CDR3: TGTGCCAGCAGTACTTCCAGGGGCGAATATGGCTACACCTTC. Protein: CASSTSRGEYGYTF.

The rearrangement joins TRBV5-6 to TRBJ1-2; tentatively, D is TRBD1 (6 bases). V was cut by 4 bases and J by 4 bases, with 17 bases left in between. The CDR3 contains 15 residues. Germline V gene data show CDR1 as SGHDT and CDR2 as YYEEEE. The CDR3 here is CASSHLTGSGYGYTF. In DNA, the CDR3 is TGTGCCAGCAGCCACCTAACAGGGTCGGGCTATGGCTACACCTTC.

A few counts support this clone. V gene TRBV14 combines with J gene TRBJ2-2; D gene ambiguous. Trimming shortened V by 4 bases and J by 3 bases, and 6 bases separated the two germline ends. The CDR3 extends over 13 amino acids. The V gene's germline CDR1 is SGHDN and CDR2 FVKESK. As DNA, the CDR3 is TGTGCCAGCAGCCTTCTATACACCGGGGAGCTGTTTTTT. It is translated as CASSLLYTGELFF.

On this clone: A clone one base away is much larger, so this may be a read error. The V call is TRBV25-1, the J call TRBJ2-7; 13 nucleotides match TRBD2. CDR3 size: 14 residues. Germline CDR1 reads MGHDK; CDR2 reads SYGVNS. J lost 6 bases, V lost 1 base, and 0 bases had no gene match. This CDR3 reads CASSEWTSGSEQYF. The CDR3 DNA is TGTGCCAGCAGTGAATGGACTAGCGGGAGCGAGCAGTACTTC.

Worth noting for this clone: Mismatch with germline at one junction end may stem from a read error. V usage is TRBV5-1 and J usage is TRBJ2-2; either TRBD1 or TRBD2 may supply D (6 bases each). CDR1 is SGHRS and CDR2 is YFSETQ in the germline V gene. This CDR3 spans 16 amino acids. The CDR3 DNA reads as TGCGCCAGCAGCTCCCTAGGGAACCGACTAGGGGGGATAAAATCATTT. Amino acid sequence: CASSSLGNRLGGIKSF. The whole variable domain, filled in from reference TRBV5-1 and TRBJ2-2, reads KAGVTQTPRYLIKTRGQQVTLSCSPISGHRSVSWYQQTPGQGLQFLFEYFSETQRNKGNFPGRFSGRQFSNSRSEMNVSTLELGDSALYLCASSSLGNRLGGIKSFGEGSRLTVL.

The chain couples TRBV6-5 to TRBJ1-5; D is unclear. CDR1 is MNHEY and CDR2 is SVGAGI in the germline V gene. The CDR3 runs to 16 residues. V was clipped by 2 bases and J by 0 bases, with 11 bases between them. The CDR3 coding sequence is TGTGCCAGCAGTTACGATGGGATTGATAGCAATCAGCCCCAGCATTTT. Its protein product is CASSYDGIDSNQPQHF.

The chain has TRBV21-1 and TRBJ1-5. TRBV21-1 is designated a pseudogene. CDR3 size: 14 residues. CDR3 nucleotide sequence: TGTGCCAGCACCACTGGTCCTAGCAATCAGCCCCAGCATTTT. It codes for CASTTGPSNQPQHF.